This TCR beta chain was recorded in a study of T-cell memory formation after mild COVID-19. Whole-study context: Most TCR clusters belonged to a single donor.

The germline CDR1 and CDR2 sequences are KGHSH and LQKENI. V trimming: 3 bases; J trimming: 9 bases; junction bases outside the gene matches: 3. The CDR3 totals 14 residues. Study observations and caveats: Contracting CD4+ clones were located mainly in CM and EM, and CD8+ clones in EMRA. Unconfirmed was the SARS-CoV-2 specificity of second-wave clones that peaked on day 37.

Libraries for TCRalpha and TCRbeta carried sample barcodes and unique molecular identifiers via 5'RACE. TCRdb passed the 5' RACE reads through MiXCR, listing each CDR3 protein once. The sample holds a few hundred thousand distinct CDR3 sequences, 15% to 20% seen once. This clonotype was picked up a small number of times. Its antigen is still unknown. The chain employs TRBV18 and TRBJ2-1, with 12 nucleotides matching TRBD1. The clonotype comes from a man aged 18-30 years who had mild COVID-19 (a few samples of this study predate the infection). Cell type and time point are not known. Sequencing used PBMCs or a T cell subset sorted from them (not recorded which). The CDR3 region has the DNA TGTGCCAGCTCACCGGGACAGGGGGCAATTGAGCAGTTCTTC. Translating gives CASSPGQGAIEQFF.